Listed here is a single T cell receptor (beta chain). As yet, its antigen is unknown. This sample was taken from a study of Ad26.COV2.S vaccination and SARS-CoV-2 variants. Study context: Ad26.COV2.S given intramuscularly, once or twice 56 days apart. General study points: Post-vaccination breadth of spike-specific CD8+ and CD4+ T cell responses was reportedly substantial. Higher spike-specific TCR breadth was found in vaccine recipients than in placebo recipients.

Treatment here: around 19 received Ad26.COV2.S at low or high dose, single or two shots; about five received placebo; per-sample allocation not given. It was on day 63 after the first vaccine or placebo injection that samples were taken. The CDR3 totals 10 residues. The V end was cut by 3 bases, the J end by 10 bases, with 7 bases between. Germline V gene data show CDR1 as GTSNPN and CDR2 as SVGIG (reference sequence). Profiled with immunoSEQ multiplex PCR; TCRdb holds only in-frame clones, not every one. This table holds 300,000 to 400,000 clones, roughly 87% found once. The origin of this receptor is a person between 18 and 60 years old who received the Ad26.COV2.S COVID-19 vaccine or a placebo. This chain joins TRBV30 and TRBJ2-1, with D possibly being TRBD1 (6 bases). Sequenced material: peripheral blood, taken in a trial of Ad26.COV2.S vaccine versus placebo. CDR3 nucleotides: TGTGCCTGGAGGCAGGGGGAGCAGTTCTTC. Its protein product is CAWRQGEQFF.